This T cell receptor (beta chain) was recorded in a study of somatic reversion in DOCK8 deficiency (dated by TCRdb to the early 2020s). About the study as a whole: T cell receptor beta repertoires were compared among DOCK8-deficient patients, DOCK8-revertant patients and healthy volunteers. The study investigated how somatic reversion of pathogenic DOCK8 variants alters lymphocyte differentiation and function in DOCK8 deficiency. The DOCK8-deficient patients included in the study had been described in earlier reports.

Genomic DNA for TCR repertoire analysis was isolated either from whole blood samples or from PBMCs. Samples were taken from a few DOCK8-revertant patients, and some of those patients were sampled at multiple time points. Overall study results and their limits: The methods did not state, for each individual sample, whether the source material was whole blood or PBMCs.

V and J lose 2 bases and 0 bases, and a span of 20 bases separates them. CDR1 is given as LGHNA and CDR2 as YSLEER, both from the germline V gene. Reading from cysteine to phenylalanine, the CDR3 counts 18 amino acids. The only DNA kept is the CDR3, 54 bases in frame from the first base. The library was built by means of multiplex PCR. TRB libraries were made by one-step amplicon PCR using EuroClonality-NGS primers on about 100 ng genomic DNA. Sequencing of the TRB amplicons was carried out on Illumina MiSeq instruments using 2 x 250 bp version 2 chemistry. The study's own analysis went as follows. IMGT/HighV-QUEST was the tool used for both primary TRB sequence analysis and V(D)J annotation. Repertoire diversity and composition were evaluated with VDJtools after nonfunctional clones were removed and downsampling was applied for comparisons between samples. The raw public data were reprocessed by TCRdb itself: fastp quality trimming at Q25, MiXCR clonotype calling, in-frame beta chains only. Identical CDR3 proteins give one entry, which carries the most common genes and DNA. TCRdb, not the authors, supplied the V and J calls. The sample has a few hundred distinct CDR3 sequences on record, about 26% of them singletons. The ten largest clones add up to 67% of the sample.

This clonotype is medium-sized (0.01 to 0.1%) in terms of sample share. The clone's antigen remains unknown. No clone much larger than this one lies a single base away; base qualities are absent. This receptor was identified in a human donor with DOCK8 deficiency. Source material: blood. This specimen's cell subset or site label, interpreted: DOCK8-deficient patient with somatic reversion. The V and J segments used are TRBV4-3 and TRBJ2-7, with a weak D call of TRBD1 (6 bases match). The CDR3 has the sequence CASSQYTRRTASSYEQYF. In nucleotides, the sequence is TGCGCCAGCAGCCAATACACTAGGAGGACAGCGAGCTCCTACGAGCAGTACTTC.